Presented here are 4 T cell receptor beta chains from one specimen sequenced in a study of blood T cell repertoires in COVID-19 (dated by TCRdb to about 2020). Library method: the immunoSEQ multiplex PCR assay. The source is immuneACCESS, and TCRdb retained only in-frame sequences with V and J called. Part of the clones is not carried over; for the studies checked, unresolved V genes explain less than half of this, and the remainder is unexplained. The sample table holds 170,000 or so clones, of which around four fifths were seen once. The biggest ten clones account for 7% of the sample. The source material was peripheral blood. These receptors originate from a woman aged 40 to 50 with COVID-19, enrolled during active disease.

On this clone: In the same sample, other DNA sequences code for this CDR3. CDR3 nucleotide sequence: TGTGCCAGCAGCCCCGGGGTTAATTCACCCCTCCACTTT. Translated, it gives CASSPGVNSPLHF. The chain carries TRBV7-3 and TRBJ1-6, with unresolved D. Trimming stripped 5 bases from V and 6 bases from J, with 8 bases between. The germline CDR1 and CDR2 sequences are SGHTA and FQGTGA. The CDR3 spans 13 residues. The full variable domain, its missing parts supplied by reference TRBV7-3 and TRBJ1-6, is GAGVSQTPSNKVTEKGKYVELRCDPISGHTALYWYRQSLGQGPEFLIYFQGTGAADDSGLPNDRFFAVRPEGSVSTLKIQRTERGDSAVYLCASSPGVNSPLHFGNGTRLTVT.

The rearrangement uses TRBV11-1 and TRBJ1-3, with 7 bases fitting TRBD1. J gave up 0 bases and V 5 bases, and 7 bases lay outside the gene matches. CDR3 size: 16 residues. Germline V gene lookup returns CDR1 SGHAT and CDR2 FQDESV (reference sequence). The CDR3 nucleotides read TGTGCCAGCAGCCGGCCGGGACAGTACTCTGGAAACACCATATATTTT. Translated, it gives CASSRPGQYSGNTIYF.

The rearrangement links TRBV7-6 to TRBJ2-7; D is perhaps TRBD1 (6 bases). V shed 4 bases and J shed 4 bases, with 20 bases lying between them. The CDR3 is made up of 16 amino acids. Germline V gene lookup returns CDR1 SGHVS and CDR2 FNYEAQ. The CDR3 bases are TGTGCCAGCAGCTACAATTTCCAGGGGATCGGTTACGAGCAGTACTTC. Amino acids: CASSYNFQGIGYEQYF.

This clone was recorded only once. The CDR3 coding sequence is TGTGCCAGCAGCGAGACAGGGGCCCATGGAGAAAAACTGTTTTTT. This encodes CASSETGAHGEKLFF. V is TRBV28 and J is TRBJ1-4, with 8 bases aligning to TRBD1. The CDR3 is 15 residues long. Germline trimming cut 6 bases from V and 8 bases from J; bases unmatched to any gene: 11. Germline values: CDR1 MDHEN, CDR2 SYDVKM.